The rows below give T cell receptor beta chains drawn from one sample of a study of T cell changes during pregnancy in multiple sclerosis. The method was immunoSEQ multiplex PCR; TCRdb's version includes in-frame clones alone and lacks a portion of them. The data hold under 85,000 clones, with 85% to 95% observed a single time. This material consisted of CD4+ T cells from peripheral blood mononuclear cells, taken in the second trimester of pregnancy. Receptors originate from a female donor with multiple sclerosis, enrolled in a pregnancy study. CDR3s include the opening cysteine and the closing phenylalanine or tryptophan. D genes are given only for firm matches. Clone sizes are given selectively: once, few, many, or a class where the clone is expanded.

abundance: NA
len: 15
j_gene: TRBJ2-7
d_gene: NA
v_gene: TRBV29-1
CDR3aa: CSVDLSVGANYEQYF
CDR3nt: TGCAGCGTTGACCTGTCGGTAGGAGCAAACTACGAGCAGTACTTC

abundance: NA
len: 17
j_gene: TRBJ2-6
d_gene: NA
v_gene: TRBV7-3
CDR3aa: CASSFRGASSGANVLTF
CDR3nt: TGTGCCAGCAGCTTCCGGGGAGCCTCCTCTGGGGCCAACGTCCTGACTTTC

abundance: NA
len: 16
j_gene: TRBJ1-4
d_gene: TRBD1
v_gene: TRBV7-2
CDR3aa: CASSDGQGRGNEKLFF
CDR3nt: TGTGCCAGCAGCGACGGACAGGGAAGAGGCAATGAAAAACTGTTTTTT

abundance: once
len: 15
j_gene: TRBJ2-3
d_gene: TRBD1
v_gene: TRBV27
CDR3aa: CASSLRQGARDTQYF
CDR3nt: TGTGCCAGCAGTTTACGACAGGGGGCCAGGGATACGCAGTATTTT

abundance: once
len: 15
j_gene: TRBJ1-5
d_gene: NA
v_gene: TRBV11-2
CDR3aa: CASSLESRFNQPQHF
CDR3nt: TGTGCCAGCAGCTTAGAATCCAGGTTCAATCAGCCCCAGCATTTT

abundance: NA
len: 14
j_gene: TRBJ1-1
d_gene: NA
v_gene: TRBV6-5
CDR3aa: CASSYGGPLLEAFF
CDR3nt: TGTGCCAGCAGTTACGGGGGCCCGCTACTTGAAGCTTTCTTT

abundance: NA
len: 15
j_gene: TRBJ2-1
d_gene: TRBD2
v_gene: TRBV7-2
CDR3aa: CASTLTSGDYNEQFF
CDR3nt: TGTGCCAGCACCCTAACTAGCGGAGACTACAATGAGCAGTTCTTC

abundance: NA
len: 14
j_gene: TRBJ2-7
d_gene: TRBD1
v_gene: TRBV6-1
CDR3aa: CASSEGGQKYEQYF
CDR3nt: TGTGCCAGCAGTGAAGGGGGACAGAAGTACGAGCAGTACTTC

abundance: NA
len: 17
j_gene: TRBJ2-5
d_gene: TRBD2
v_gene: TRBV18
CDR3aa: CASSPLGLAGGHETQYF
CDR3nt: TGTGCCAGCTCACCCCTGGGACTAGCGGGAGGCCATGAGACCCAGTACTTC

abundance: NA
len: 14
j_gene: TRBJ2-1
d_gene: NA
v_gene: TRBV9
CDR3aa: CASGWGVTYNEQFF
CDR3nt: TGTGCCAGCGGGTGGGGGGTGACCTACAATGAGCAGTTCTTC

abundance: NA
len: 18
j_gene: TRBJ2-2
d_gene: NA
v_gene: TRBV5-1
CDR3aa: CASSLASIGVTNTGELFF
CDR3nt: TGCGCCAGCAGCTTGGCATCTATTGGAGTAACGAACACCGGGGAGCTGTTTTTT

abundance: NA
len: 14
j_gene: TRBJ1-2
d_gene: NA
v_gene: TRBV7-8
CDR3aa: CASSPRGELYGYTF
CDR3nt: TGTGCCAGCAGCCCCCGTGGAGAGCTCTATGGCTACACCTTC

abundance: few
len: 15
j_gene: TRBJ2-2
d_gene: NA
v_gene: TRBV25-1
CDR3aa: CASTPRGVGTGELFF
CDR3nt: TGTGCCAGCACCCCCAGGGGCGTAGGCACCGGGGAGCTGTTTTTT

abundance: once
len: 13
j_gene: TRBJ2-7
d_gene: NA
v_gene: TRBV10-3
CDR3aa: CAIRADSSYEQYF
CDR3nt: TGTGCCATCAGAGCGGACAGCTCCTACGAGCAGTACTTC

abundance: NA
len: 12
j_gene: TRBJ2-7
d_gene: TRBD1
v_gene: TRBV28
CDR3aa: CASSFRGQQQYF
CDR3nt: TGTGCCAGCAGTTTCAGGGGGCAACAGCAGTACTTC

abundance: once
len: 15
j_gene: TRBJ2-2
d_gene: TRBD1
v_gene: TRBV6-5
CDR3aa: CASSRGTGGGGELFF
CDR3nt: TGTGCCAGCAGCCGCGGGACAGGGGGAGGCGGGGAGCTGTTTTTT

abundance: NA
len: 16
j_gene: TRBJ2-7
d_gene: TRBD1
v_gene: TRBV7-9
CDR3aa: CASSPGRDRAGWEQYF
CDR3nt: TGTGCCAGCAGCCCCGGTCGGGACAGGGCGGGGTGGGAGCAGTACTTC

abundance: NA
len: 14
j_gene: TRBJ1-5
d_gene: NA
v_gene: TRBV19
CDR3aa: CASSITGLNQPQHF
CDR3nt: TGTGCCAGTAGTATAACAGGGCTCAATCAGCCCCAGCATTTT

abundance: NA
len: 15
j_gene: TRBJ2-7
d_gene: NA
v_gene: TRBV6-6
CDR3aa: CASSYFSGDFYEQYF
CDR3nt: TGTGCCAGCAGTTATTTTTCGGGGGATTTCTACGAGCAGTACTTC

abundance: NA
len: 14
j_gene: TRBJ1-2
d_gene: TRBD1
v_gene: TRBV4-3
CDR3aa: CASSQAGTDYGYTF
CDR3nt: TGCGCCAGCAGCCAGGCGGGGACAGACTATGGCTACACCTTC

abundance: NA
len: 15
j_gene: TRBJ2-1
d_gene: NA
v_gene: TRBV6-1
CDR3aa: CASSEALQPYYEQFF
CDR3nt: TGTGCCAGCAGTGAAGCGTTACAGCCCTACTATGAGCAGTTCTTC

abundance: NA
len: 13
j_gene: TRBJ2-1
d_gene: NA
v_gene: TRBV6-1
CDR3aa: CASTRDTLHEQFF
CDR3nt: TGTGCCAGCACCCGGGATACATTGCATGAGCAGTTCTTC

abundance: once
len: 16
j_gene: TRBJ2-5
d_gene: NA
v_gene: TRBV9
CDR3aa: CASSLVGGGGSETQYF
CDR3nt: TGTGCCAGCAGCCTAGTTGGAGGGGGGGGGTCGGAGACCCAGTACTTC

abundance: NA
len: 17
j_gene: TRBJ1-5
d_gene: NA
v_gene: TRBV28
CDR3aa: CASSSGASPKGNQPQHF
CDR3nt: TGTGCCAGCAGTTCAGGGGCCTCCCCGAAGGGCAATCAGCCCCAGCATTTT

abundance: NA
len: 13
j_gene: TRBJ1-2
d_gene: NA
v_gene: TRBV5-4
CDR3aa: CASRFNGGEGYTF
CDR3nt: TGTGCCAGCAGGTTTAACGGGGGTGAAGGCTACACCTTC

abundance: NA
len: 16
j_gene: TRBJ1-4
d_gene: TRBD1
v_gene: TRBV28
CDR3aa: CASSPPGQGAREKLFF
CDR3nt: TGTGCCAGCAGTCCGCCGGGACAGGGGGCCCGAGAAAAACTGTTTTTT

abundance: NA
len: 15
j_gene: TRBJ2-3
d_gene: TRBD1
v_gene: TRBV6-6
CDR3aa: CASSFRGQGGDTQYF
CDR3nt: TGTGCCAGCAGTTTTAGGGGACAGGGGGGAGATACGCAGTATTTT

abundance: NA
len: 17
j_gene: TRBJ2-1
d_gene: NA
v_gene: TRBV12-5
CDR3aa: CASGLASTGAANNEQFF
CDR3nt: TGTGCTAGTGGTTTGGCCTCAACAGGAGCTGCTAACAATGAGCAGTTCTTC

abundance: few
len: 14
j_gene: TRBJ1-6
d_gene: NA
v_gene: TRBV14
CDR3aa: CASSQGYAYSPLHF
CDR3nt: TGTGCCAGCAGCCAAGGCTACGCGTATTCACCCCTCCACTTT

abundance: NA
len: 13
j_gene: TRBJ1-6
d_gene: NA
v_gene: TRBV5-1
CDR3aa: CASSADSNSPLHF
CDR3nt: TGCGCCAGCAGCGCGGACAGTAATTCACCCCTCCACTTT

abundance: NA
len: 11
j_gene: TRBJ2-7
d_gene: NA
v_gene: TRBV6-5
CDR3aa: CASSYAGEQYF
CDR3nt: TGTGCCAGCAGTTACGCAGGCGAGCAGTACTTC

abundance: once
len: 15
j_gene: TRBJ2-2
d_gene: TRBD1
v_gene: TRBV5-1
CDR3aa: CASSLRQGVAGELFF
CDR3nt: TGCGCCAGCAGCCTTAGACAGGGGGTAGCCGGGGAGCTGTTTTTT

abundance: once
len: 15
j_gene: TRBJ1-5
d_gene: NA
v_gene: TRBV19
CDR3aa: CASSMYVRSNQPQHF
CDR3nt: TGTGCCAGTAGTATGTATGTGCGGAGCAATCAGCCCCAGCATTTT

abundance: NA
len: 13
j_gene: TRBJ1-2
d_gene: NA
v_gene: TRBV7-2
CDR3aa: CASSPDRLYGYTF
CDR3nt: TGTGCCAGCAGCCCCGACAGGCTTTATGGCTACACCTTC

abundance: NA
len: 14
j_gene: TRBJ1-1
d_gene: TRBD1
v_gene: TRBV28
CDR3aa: CASSPGTGGTEAFF
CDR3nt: TGTGCCAGCAGTCCCGGGACAGGGGGCACTGAAGCTTTCTTT

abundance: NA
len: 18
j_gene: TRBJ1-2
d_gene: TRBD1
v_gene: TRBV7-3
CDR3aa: CASSLTILGQRLYYGYTF
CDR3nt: TGTGCCAGCAGCTTAACAATACTGGGACAGCGACTTTACTATGGCTACACCTTC

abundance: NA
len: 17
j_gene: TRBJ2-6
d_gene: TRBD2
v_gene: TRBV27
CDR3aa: CASSPRGRVWGANVLTF
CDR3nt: TGTGCCAGCAGTCCCCGTGGGAGGGTGTGGGGGGCCAACGTCCTGACTTTC

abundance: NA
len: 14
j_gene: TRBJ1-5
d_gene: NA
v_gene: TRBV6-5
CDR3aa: CASSRVYSNQPQHF
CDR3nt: TGTGCCAGCAGCAGGGTCTATAGCAATCAGCCCCAGCATTTT

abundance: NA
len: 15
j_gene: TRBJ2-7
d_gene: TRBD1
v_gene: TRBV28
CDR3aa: CASTGQGSSSYEQYF
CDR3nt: TGTGCCAGCACCGGACAGGGTTCGAGCTCCTACGAGCAGTACTTC

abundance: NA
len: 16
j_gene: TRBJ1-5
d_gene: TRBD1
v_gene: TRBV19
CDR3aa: CASSTYRGRGTQPQHF
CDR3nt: TGTGCCAGTAGTACGTACAGGGGCCGAGGGACTCAGCCCCAGCATTTT

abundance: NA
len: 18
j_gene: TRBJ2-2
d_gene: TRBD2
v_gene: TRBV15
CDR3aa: CATSRIGLAGGSTGELFF
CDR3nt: TGTGCCACCAGCAGAATTGGACTAGCGGGAGGGAGCACCGGGGAGCTGTTTTTT

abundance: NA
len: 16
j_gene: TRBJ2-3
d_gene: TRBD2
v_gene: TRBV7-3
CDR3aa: CASSLNAGGITDTQYF
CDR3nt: TGTGCCAGCAGCTTAAACGCGGGGGGAATTACCGATACGCAGTATTTT

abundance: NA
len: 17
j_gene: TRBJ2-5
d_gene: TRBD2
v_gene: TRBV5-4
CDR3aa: CASSLESSGRAGETQYF
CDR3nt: TGTGCCAGCAGCTTGGAAAGTAGCGGGAGGGCCGGTGAGACCCAGTACTTC

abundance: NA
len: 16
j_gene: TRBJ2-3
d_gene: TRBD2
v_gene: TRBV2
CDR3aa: CASSVLAGGPADTQYF
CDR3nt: TGTGCCAGCAGTGTACTAGCGGGAGGGCCGGCAGATACGCAGTATTTT

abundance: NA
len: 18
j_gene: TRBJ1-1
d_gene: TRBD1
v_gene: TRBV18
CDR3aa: CASSQPSGTGGRDTEAFF
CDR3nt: TGTGCCAGCTCTCAACCCTCCGGGACAGGGGGTCGGGACACTGAAGCTTTCTTT

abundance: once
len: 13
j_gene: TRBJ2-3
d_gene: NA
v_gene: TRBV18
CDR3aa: CASSAGVFDTQYF
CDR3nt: TGTGCCAGCTCTGCCGGGGTATTTGATACGCAGTATTTT

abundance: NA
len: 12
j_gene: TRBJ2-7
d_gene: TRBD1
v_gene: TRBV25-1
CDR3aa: CASSETGREQYF
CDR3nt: TGCGCCAGCAGTGAGACAGGGCGCGAGCAGTACTTC

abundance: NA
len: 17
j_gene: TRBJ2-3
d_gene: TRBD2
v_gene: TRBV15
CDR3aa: CATSREVLAGVTDTQYF
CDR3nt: TGTGCCACCAGCAGAGAGGTACTAGCGGGGGTCACAGATACGCAGTATTTT

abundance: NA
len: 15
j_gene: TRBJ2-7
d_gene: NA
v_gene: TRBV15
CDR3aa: CATSRDLAGAYEQYF
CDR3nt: TGTGCCACCAGCAGAGATCTGGCAGGGGCCTACGAGCAGTACTTC